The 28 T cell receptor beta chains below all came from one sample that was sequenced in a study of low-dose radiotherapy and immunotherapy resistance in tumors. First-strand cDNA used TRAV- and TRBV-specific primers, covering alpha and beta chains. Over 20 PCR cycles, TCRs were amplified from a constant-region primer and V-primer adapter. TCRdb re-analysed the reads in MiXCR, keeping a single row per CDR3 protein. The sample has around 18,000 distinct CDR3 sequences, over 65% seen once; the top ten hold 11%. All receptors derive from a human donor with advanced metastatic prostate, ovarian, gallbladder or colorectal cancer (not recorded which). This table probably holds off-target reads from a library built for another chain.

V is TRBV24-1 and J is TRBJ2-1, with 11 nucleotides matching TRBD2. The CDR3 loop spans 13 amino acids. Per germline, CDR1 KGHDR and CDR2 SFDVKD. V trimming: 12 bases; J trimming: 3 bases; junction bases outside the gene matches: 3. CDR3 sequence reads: CAAGTSGYNEQFF. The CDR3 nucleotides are TGTGCCGCTGGGACTAGCGGCTACAATGAGCAGTTCTTC.

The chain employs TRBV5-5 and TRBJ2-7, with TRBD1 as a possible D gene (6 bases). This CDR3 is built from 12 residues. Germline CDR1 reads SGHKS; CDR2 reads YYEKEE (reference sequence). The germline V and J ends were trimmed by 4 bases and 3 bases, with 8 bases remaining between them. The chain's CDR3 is CASSGGYYEQYF. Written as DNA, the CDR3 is TGTGCCAGCAGCGGGGGCTACTACGAGCAGTACTTC.

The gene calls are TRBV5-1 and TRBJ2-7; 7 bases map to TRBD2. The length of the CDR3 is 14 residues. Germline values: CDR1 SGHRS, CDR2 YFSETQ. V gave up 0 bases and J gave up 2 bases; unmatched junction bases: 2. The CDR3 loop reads CASSLGGGTYEQYF. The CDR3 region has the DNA TGCGCCAGCAGCTTGGGGGGGGGTACCTACGAGCAGTACTTC.

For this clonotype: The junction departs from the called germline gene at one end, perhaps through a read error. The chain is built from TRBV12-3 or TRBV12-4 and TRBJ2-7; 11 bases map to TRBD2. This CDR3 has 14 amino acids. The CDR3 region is CASSLRGLAGGWDF. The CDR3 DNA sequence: TGTGCCAGCAGTCTTAGGGGCCTAGCGGGAGGCTGGGACTTC.

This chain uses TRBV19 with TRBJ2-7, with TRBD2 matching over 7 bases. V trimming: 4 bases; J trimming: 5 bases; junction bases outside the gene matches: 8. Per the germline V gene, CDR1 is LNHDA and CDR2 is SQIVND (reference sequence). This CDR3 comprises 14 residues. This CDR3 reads CASSNRLAWDEQYF. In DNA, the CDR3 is TGTGCCAGTAGTAATCGACTAGCTTGGGACGAGCAGTACTTC.

The DNA for the CDR3 is TGTGCCAGCAGTTACTCGAAGGTCGCTGAAGCTTTCTTT. Residues: CASSYSKVAEAFF. The chain recombines TRBV6-8 with TRBJ1-1; D gene unclear. With 0 bases removed from V and 6 bases from J, the gap between germline ends came to 8 bases. The CDR3 consists of 13 residues. Germline-derived CDR1 and CDR2 are MNHGY and SAAAGT.

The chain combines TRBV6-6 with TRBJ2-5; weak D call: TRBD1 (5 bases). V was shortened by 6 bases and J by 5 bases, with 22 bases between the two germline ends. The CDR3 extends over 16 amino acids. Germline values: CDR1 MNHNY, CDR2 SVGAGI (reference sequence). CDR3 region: CASSSALRASGETQYF. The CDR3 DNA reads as TGTGCCAGCAGCTCCGCCCTCAGGGCTAGTGGGGAGACCCAGTACTTC.

This CDR3 is CSAQTHRGEQYF. CDR3 DNA: TGCAGCGCCCAAACACACAGGGGCGAGCAGTACTTC. This sequence joins TRBV29-1 and TRBJ2-7, with 7 nucleotides matching TRBD1. Germline V gives CDR1 SQVTM, CDR2 ANQGSEA. Trimming at V came to 7 bases and at J to 6 bases, leaving 9 bases not matched to a gene. This CDR3 contains 12 residues.

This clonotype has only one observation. The CDR3 nucleotides read TGTGCCAGCAGCTTAAAATCACCAGATACGCAGTATTTT. It yields the protein CASSLKSPDTQYF. The chain links TRBV11-3 to TRBJ2-3, with unresolved D. The CDR3 runs to 13 residues. Germline lookup yields CDR1 SGHNT and CDR2 YENEEA. The germline V and J ends were trimmed by 2 bases and 4 bases, with 7 bases remaining between them.

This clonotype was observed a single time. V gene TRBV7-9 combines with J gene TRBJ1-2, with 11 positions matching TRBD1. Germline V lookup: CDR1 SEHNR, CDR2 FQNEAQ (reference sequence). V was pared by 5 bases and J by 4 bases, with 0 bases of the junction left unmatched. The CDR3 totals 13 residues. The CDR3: CASSGQGAYGYTF. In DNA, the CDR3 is TGTGCCAGCAGCGGACAGGGGGCCTATGGCTACACCTTC.

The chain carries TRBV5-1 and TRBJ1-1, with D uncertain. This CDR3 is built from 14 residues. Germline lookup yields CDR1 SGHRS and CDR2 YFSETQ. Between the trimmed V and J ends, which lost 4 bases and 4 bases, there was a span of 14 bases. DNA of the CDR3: TGCGCCAGCAGCGACCTCTCGGGCTCCACTGAAGCTTTCTTT. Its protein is CASSDLSGSTEAFF.

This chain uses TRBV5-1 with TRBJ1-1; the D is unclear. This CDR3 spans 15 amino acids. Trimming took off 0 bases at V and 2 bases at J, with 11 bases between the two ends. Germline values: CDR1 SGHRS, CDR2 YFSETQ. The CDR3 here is CASSLDPGINTEAFF. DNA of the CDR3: TGCGCCAGCAGCTTGGATCCGGGTATCAACACTGAAGCTTTCTTT.

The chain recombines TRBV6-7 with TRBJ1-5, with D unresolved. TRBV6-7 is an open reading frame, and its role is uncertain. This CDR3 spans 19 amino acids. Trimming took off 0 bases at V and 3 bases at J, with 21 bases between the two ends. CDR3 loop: CASSYSKVEVAWPNQPQHF. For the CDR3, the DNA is TGTGCCAGCAGTTACTCGAAAGTTGAAGTTGCCTGGCCCAATCAGCCCCAGCATTTT.

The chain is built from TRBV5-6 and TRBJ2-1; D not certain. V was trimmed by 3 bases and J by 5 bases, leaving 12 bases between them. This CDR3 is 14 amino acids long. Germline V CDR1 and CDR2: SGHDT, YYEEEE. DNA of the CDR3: TGTGCCAGCAGCTCCCCCCCGGCCAACAATGAGCAGTTCTTC. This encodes CASSSPPANNEQFF.

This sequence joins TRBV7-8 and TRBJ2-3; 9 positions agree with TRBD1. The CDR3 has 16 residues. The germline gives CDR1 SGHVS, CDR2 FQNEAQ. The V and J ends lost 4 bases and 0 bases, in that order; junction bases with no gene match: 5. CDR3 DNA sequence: TGTGCCAGCAGCTCCGGACAGGGGTACAGCACAGATACGCAGTATTTT. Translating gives CASSSGQGYSTDTQYF.

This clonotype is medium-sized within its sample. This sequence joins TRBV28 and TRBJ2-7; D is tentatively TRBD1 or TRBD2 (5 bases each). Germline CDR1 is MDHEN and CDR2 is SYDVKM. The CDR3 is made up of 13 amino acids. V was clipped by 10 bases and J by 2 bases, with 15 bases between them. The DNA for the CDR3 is TGTGCCACCCTTGGGGACGGCACCTACGAGCAGTACTTC. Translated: CATLGDGTYEQYF.

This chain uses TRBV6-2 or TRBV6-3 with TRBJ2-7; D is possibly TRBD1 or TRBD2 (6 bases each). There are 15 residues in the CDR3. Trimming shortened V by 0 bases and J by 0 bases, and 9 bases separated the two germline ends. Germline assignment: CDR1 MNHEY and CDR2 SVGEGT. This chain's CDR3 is CASSYSGGLSYEQYF. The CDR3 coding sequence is TGTGCCAGCAGTTACTCCGGGGGCCTCTCCTACGAGCAGTACTTC.

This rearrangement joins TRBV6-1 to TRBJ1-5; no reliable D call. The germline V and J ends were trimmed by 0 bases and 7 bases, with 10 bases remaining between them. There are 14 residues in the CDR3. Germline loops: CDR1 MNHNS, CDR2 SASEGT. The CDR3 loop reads CASSEAGGRQPQHF. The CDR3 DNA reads TGTGCCAGCAGTGAAGCAGGAGGAAGACAGCCCCAGCATTTT.

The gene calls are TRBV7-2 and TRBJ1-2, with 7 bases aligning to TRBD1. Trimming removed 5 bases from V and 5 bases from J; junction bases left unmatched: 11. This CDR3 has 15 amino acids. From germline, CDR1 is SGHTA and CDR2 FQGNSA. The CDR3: CASSEYRGSPYGYTF. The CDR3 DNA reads TGTGCCAGCAGCGAGTACAGGGGAAGCCCGTATGGCTACACCTTC.

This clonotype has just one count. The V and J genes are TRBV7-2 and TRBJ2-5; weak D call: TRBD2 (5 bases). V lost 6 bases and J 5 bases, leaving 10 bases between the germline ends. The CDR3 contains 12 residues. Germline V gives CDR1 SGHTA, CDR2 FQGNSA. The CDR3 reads CASRPGSETQYF. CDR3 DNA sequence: TGTGCCAGCAGACCGGGATCGGAGACCCAGTACTTC.

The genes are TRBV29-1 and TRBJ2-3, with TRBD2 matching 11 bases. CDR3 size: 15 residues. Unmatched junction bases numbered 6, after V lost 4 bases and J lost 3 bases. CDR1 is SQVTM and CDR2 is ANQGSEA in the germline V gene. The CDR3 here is CSVAGLAGLTDTQYF. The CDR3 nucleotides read TGCAGCGTTGCAGGACTAGCGGGCCTAACAGATACGCAGTATTTT.

CDR3 nucleotide sequence: TGTGCCATCAGTGATAAACCCGGTGAAAGGGGCGACTATGGCTACACCTTC. It specifies CAISDKPGERGDYGYTF. The genes are TRBV10-3 and TRBJ1-2; D perhaps matches TRBD1 (5 bases). CDR1 and CDR2 (germline): ENHRY, SYGVKD. Trimming took 3 bases from V and 3 from J, leaving 20 bases between them. The CDR3 contains 17 residues.

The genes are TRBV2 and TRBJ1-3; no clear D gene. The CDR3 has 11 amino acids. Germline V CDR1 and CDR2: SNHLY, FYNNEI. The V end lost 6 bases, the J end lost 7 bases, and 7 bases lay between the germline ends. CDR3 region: CASSAGNTIYF. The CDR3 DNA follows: TGTGCCAGCAGCGCGGGGAACACCATATATTTT.

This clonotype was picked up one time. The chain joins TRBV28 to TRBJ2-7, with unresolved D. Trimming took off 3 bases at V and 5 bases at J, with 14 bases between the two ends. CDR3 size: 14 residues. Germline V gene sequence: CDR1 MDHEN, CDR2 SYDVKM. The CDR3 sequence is CASSLSLLPHEQYF. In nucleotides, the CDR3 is TGTGCCAGCAGTTTGTCGCTCCTTCCCCACGAGCAGTACTTC.

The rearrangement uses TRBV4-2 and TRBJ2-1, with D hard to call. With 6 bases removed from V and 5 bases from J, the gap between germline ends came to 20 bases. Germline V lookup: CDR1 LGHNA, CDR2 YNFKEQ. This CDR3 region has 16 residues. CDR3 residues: CASSRAASMFNNEQFF. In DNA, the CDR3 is TGTGCCAGCAGTCGTGCAGCTAGTATGTTTAACAATGAGCAGTTCTTC.

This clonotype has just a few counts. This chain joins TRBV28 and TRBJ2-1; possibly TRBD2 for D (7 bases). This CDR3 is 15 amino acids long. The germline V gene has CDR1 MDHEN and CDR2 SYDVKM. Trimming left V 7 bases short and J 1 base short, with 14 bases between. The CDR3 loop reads CASTGGLGSYNEQFF. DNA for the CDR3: TGTGCCAGCACGGGGGGCCTCGGATCCTACAATGAGCAGTTCTTC.

CDR3 DNA sequence: TGTGCCAGCAGCACCTGGACAGGGGCTAATTCACCCCTCCACTTT. Protein product: CASSTWTGANSPLHF. The chain joins TRBV5-3 to TRBJ1-6, with 9 bases that match TRBD1. TRBV5-3 is an ORF; its function is uncertain. CDR3 length: 15 residues. The trim removed 8 bases at V and 6 bases at J, leaving 9 bases unmatched.

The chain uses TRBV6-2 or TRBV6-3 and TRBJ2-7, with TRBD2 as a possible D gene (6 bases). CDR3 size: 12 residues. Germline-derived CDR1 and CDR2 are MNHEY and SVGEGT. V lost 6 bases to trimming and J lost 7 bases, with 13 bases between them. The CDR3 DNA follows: TGTGCCAGCAGCCTCACTAGCAGGGAGCAGTACTTC. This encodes CASSLTSREQYF.